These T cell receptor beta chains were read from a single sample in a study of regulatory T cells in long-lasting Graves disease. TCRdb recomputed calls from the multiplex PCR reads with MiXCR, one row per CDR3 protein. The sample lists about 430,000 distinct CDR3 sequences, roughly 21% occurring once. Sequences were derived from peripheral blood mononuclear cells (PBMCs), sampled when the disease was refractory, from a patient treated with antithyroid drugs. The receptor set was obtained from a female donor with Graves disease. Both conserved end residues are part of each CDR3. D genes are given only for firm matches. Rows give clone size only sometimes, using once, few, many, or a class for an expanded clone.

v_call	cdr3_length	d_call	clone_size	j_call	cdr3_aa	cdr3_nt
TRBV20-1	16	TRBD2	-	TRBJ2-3	CSAREPGRATLDTQYF	TGCAGTGCTAGAGAACCCGGGAGGGCCACCCTAGATACGCAGTATTTT
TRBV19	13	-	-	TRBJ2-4	CASSITGANIQYF	TGTGCCAGTTCGATAACGGGGGCAAACATTCAGTACTTC
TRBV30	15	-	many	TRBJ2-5	CAWSVTGGAGETQYF	TGTGCCTGGAGTGTAACTGGGGGCGCTGGGGAGACCCAGTACTTC
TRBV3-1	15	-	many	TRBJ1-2	CASSPVWRGVEGYTF	TGTGCCAGCAGCCCCGTATGGAGAGGGGTTGAGGGCTACACCTTC
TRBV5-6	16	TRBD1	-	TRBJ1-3	CASSSWGTGSGNTIYF	TGTGCCAGCAGCTCTTGGGGGACAGGCAGTGGAAACACCATATATTTT
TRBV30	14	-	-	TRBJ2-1	CAWSVLQPGGEQFF	TGTGCCTGGAGTGTACTACAGCCCGGCGGGGAGCAGTTCTTC
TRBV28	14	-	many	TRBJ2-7	CASSLSGHRHEQYF	TGTGCCAGCAGTTTATCGGGGCACCGACACGAGCAGTACTTC
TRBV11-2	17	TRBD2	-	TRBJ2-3	CASSSYRAGVPTDTQYF	TGTGCCAGCAGCTCATACCGAGCGGGAGTACCCACAGATACGCAGTATTTT
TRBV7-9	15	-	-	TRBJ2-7	CASSPSTSRAYEQYF	TGTGCCAGCAGCCCATCAACTAGCCGAGCCTACGAGCAGTACTTC
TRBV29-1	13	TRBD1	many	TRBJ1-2	CSVETGIDYGYTF	TGCAGCGTTGAGACAGGGATTGACTATGGCTACACCTTC
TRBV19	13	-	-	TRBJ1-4	CASSPDPRAGLFF	TGTGCCAGTAGCCCCGACCCTCGCGCCGGACTGTTTTTT
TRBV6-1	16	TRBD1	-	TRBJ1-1	CASSNTGATSNTEAFF	TGTGCCAGCAGTAATACAGGGGCCACCTCGAACACTGAAGCTTTCTTT
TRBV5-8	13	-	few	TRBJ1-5	CASRAEQVQPQHF	TGTGCCAGCAGAGCGGAACAGGTCCAGCCCCAGCATTTT
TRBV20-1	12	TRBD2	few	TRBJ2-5	CSALGLGETQYF	TGCAGTGCGCTGGGACTAGGGGAGACCCAGTACTTC
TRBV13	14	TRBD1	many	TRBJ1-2	CASRPDRLLPGYTF	TGTGCCAGCAGACCGGACAGGCTTCTCCCTGGCTACACCTTC
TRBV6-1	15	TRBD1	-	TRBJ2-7	CASSTRQGSSYEQYF	TGTGCCAGCAGTACAAGACAGGGGAGCTCCTACGAGCAGTACTTC
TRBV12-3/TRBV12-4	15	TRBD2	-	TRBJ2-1	CASSSPGLAINEQFF	TGTGCCAGCAGCTCGCCGGGACTAGCGATCAATGAGCAGTTCTTC
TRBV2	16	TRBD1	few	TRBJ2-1	CASKLSLDRFLNEQFF	TGTGCCAGCAAGCTATCGTTGGACAGGTTTCTCAATGAGCAGTTCTTC
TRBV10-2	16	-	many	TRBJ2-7	CASSEITVGRAYEQYF	TGCGCCAGCAGTGAAATAACGGTGGGAAGGGCCTACGAGCAGTACTTC
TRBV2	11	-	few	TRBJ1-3	CASSDRNTIYF	TGTGCCAGCAGTGACCGAAACACCATATATTTT
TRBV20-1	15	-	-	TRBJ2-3	CSASEAGNGGGTQYF	TGCAGTGCTAGCGAGGCGGGGAACGGAGGAGGGACGCAGTATTTT
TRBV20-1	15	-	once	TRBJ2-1	CSANLAVVGYNEQFF	TGCAGTGCTAATTTGGCAGTGGTGGGCTACAATGAGCAGTTCTTC
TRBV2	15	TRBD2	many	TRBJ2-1	CASSLLAGGYNEQFF	TGTGCCAGCAGTCTCCTAGCGGGAGGGTACAATGAGCAGTTCTTC
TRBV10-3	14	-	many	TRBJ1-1	CAIRTGTANTEAFF	TGTGCCATCAGGACCGGGACGGCTAACACTGAAGCTTTCTTT
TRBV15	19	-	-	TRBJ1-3	CATSRERGLDRTSGNTIYF	TGTGCCACCAGCAGAGAGCGTGGGCTAGACAGGACTTCTGGAAACACCATATATTTT
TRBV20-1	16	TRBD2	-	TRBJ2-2	CSARDRSSGNTGELFF	TGCAGTGCTAGAGATCGGTCTAGCGGAAACACCGGGGAGCTGTTTTTT
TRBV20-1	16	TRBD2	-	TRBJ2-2	CSASPAGGPGTGELFF	TGCAGTGCGAGCCCGGCGGGGGGGCCTGGCACCGGGGAGCTGTTTTTT
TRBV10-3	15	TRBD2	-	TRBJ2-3	CAISVLAGAPDTQYF	TGTGCCATCAGTGTACTAGCGGGAGCTCCAGATACGCAGTATTTT
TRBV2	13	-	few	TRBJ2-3	CASMKAGPDTQYF	TGTGCCAGCATGAAGGCAGGCCCAGATACGCAGTATTTT
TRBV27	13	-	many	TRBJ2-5	CASSSGEEETQYF	TGTGCCAGCAGTTCGGGAGAGGAGGAGACCCAGTACTTC
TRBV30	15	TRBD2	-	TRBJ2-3	CAWSGISGRADTQYF	TGTGCCTGGAGTGGTATTAGCGGGCGCGCAGATACGCAGTATTTT
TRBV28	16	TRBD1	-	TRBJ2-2	CASTSVGQGAIGELFF	TGTGCCAGCACCTCCGTGGGGCAGGGGGCGATCGGGGAGCTGTTTTTT
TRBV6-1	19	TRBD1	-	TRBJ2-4	CASSELRTGGRRAKNIQYF	TGTGCCAGCAGTGAACTGAGGACAGGGGGCCGTCGAGCCAAAAACATTCAGTACTTC
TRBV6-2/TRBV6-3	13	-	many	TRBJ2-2	CASSYSFTGELFF	TGTGCCAGCAGTTATTCGTTCACCGGGGAGCTGTTTTTT
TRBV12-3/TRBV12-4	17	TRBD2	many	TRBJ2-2	CASSLGRTSGDTGELFF	TGTGCCAGCAGTTTGGGGCGGACTAGCGGGGACACCGGGGAGCTGTTTTTT
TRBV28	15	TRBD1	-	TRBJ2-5	CASSLDRGQRETQYF	TGTGCCAGCAGTTTGGACAGGGGGCAGCGAGAGACCCAGTACTTC
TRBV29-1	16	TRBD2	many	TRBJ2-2	CSVVRGGRENTGELFF	TGCAGCGTTGTCAGAGGCGGGAGGGAAAACACCGGGGAGCTGTTTTTT
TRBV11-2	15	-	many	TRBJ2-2	CASSLSRVFTGELFF	TGTGCCAGCAGCTTATCCAGGGTGTTCACCGGGGAGCTGTTTTTT
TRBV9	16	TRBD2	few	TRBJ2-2	CASSPGAGEVGGELFF	TGTGCCAGCAGCCCCGGCGCGGGAGAGGTGGGCGGGGAGCTGTTTTTT
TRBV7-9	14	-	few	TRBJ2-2	CASSQREIAGELFF	TGTGCCAGCAGCCAACGGGAGATCGCCGGGGAGCTGTTTTTT
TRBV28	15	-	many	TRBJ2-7	CASSPTTGGAYEQYF	TGTGCCAGCAGTCCGACGACAGGAGGTGCGTACGAGCAGTACTTC
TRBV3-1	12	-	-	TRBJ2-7	CASSENLYEQYF	TGTGCCAGCAGCGAAAACTTGTACGAGCAGTACTTC
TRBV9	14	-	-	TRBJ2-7	CASSVGLGDYEQYF	TGTGCCAGCAGCGTAGGTTTAGGCGACTACGAGCAGTACTTC